This T cell receptor (beta chain) was profiled in a study of human T cells and chemical hapten exposure. The wider study: It was small differences in pooled library volume that mainly caused per-sample TCR yields to vary. Study-level points and caveats: Those TCRs sitting above 1 in 1000 frequency stayed the same with DPC sensitization.

Total RNA was extracted from unfractionated whole blood. Notes on this clonotype: Its antigen is not known. A much larger clone lies one base from this, so it may be a read error.

Individual cDNA molecules received unique molecular identifiers in the library. Per the study methods: TCR counts had a median of around 94,000 per sample and spanned roughly 23,224 to 700,000. From the reads, TCRdb called clonotypes with MiXCR, one entry per CDR3 protein. The V and J calls and clone size are TCRdb's, not the authors'. The table lists roughly 120,000 distinct CDR3 sequences, less than 10% of them singletons. This CDR3 region has 15 residues. The junction had 10 bases not matched to a gene; V was cut back by 2 bases and J by 10 bases. Germline assignment: CDR1 KGHSH and CDR2 LQKENI. This chain uses TRBV18 with TRBJ1-5; 8 bases match TRBD1. This receptor was identified in a human donor in good health. Some clones in this sample may be carry-over from other donors' samples. What was sequenced was whole blood. In DNA form, the CDR3 reads TGTGCCAGCTCACCAGGACAGGGCCGGGGACACCCCCAGCATTTT. Translation: CASSPGQGRGHPQHF.